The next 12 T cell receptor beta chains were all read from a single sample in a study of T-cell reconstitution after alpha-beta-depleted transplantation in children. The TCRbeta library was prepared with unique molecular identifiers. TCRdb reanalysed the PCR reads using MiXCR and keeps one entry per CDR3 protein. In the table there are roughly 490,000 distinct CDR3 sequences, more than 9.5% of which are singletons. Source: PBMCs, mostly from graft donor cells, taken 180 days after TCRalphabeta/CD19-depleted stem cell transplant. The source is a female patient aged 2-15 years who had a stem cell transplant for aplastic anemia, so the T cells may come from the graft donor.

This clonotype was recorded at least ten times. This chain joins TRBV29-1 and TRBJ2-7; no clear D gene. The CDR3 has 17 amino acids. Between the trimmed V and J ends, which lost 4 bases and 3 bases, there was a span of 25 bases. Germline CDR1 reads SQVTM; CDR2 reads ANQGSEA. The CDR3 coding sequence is TGCAGCGTTGTATCTGAATTTACGTGGGTTACGGACTACGAGCAGTACTTC. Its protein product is CSVVSEFTWVTDYEQYF.

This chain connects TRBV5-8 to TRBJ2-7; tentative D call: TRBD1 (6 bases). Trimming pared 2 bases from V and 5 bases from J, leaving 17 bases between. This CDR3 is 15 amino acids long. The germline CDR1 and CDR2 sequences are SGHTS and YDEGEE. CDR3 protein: CASSFSGDGDDEQYF. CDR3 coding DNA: TGTGCCAGCAGCTTCTCAGGGGACGGAGACGACGAGCAGTACTTC.

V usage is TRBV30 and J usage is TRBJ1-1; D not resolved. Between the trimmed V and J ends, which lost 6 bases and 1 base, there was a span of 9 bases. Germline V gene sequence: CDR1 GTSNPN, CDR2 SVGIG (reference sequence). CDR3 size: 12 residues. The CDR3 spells CACQEWNTEAFF. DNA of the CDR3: TGTGCCTGCCAGGAGTGGAACACTGAAGCTTTCTTT.

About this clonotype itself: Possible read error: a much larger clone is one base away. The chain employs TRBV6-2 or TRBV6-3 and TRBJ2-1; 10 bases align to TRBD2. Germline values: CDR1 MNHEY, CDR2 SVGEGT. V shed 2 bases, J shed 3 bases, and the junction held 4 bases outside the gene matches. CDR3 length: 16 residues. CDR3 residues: CASSYMRTSGYNEQFF. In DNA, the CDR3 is TGTGCCAGCAGTTACATGCGGACTAGCGGCTACAATGAGCAGTTCTTC.

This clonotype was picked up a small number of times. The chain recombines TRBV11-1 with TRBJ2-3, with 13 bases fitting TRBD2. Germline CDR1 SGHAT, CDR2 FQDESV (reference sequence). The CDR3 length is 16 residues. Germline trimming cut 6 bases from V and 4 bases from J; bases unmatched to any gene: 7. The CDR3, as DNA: TGTGCCAGCAGTCTACTAGCGGGAGGGCCCTCAGATACGCAGTATTTT. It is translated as CASSLLAGGPSDTQYF.

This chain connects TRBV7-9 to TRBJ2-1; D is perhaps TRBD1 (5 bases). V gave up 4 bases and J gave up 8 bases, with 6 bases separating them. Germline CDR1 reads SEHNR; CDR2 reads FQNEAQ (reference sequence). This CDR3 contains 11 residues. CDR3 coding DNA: TGTGCCAGCAGCTGGGGCGATGAGCAGTTCTTC. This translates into CASSWGDEQFF.

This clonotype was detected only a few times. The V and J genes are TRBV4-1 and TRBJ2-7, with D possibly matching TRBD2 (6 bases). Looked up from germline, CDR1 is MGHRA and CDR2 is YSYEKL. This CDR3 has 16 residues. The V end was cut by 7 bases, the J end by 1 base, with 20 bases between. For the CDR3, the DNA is TGCGCCAGCACCTACCCCGCTAGCGACCGTTCCTACGAGCAGTACGTC. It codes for CASTYPASDRSYEQYV.

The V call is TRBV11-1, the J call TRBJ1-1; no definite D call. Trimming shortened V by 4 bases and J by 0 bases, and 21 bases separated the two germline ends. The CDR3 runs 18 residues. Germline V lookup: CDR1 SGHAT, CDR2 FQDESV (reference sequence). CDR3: CASSSMAISSSMNTEAFF. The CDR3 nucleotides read TGTGCCAGCAGCTCGATGGCAATCAGTTCGAGTATGAACACTGAAGCTTTCTTT.

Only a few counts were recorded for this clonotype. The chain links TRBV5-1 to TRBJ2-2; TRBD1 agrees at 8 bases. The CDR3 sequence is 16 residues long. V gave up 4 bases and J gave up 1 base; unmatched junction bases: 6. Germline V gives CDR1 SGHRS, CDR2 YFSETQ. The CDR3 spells CASSPTTGVNTGELFF. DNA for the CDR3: TGCGCCAGCAGCCCGACGACAGGGGTGAACACCGGGGAGCTGTTTTTT. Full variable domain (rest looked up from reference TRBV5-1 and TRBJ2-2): KAGVTQTPRYLIKTRGQQVTLSCSPISGHRSVSWYQQTPGQGLQFLFEYFSETQRNKGNFPGRFSGRQFSNSRSEMNVSTLELGDSALYLCASSPTTGVNTGELFFGEGSRLTVL.

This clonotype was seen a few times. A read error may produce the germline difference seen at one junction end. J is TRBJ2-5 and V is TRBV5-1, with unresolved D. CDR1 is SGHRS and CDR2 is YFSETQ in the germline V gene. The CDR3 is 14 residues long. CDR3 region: CASSLVSDQETQHF. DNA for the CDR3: TGCGCCAGCAGCTTGGTCTCCGATCAAGAGACCCAGCACTTC.

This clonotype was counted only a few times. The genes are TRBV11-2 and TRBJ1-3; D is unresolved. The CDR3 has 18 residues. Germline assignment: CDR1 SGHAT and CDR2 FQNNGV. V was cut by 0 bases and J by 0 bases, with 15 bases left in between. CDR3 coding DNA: TGTGCCAGCAGCTTAGATAGGGATTACCGGGCCTCTGGAAACACCATATATTTT. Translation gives CASSLDRDYRASGNTIYF.

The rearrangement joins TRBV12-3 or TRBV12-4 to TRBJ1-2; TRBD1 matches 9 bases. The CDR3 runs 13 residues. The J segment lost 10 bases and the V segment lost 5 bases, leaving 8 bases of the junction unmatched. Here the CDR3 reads CASSLMTGGVYTF. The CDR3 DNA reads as TGTGCCAGCAGTCTTATGACAGGGGGAGTCTACACCTTC.